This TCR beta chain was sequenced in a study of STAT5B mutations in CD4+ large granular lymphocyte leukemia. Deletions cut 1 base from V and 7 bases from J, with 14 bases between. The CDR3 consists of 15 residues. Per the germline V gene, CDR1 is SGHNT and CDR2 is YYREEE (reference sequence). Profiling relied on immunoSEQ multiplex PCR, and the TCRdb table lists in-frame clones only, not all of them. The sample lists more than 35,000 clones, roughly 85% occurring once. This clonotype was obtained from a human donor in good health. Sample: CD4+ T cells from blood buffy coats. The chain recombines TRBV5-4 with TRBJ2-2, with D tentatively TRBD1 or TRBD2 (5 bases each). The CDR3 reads CASSLFQGPGGELFF. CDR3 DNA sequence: TGTGCCAGCAGCTTGTTTCAGGGACCTGGCGGGGAGCTGTTTTTT.